A selection of T cell receptor beta chains follows, all from one sample in a study of blood T cells in healthy people across ages. Each CDR3 protein gets one entry after TCRdb re-called the 5' RACE reads with MiXCR. This table has some 1.7 million distinct CDR3 sequences, 28% appearing once. Input material: blood. These receptors originate from a woman aged 25 to 39 in good health. CDR3s include the opening cysteine and the closing phenylalanine or tryptophan. Fields, in order: V gene, clone size, CDR3 length, J gene, D gene, CDR3 DNA, CDR3 protein. The D gene is left open where the match is weak. Size tells how often a clone was seen (once, few, many) or the class of an expanded clone, and some rows leave it out.

v_call: TRBV11-2
clone_size: few
cdr3_length: 19
j_call: TRBJ2-5
d_call: TRBD2
cdr3_nt: TGTGCCAGCAGCTCCCGACTAGCGGGAGGGCCGGTTGTTAAGGAGACCCAGTACTTC
cdr3_aa: CASSSRLAGGPVVKETQYF

v_call: TRBV5-5
clone_size: few
cdr3_length: 13
j_call: TRBJ2-1
d_call: -
cdr3_nt: TGTGCCAGTAGCCCGGTGAGGGGAAATGAGCAGTTCTTC
cdr3_aa: CASSPVRGNEQFF

v_call: TRBV3-1
clone_size: -
cdr3_length: 14
j_call: TRBJ1-2
d_call: -
cdr3_nt: TGTGCCAGCAGCCAAGTAGGGGAACGATATGGCCACACCTTC
cdr3_aa: CASSQVGERYGHTF

v_call: TRBV20-1
clone_size: -
cdr3_length: 14
j_call: TRBJ2-7
d_call: TRBD1
cdr3_nt: TGCAGTGCTAGAGCCGGGACAGGGGAGAACGAGCAGTACTTC
cdr3_aa: CSARAGTGENEQYF

v_call: TRBV6-6
clone_size: -
cdr3_length: 15
j_call: TRBJ2-5
d_call: -
cdr3_nt: TGTGCCAGCAGTCCTCAGGACGGACGCCAAGAGACCCAGTACTTC
cdr3_aa: CASSPQDGRQETQYF

v_call: TRBV29-1
clone_size: many
cdr3_length: 14
j_call: TRBJ2-1
d_call: -
cdr3_nt: TGCAGCGTGCCACCGGGTAGCTCCTACAATGAGCAGTTCTTC
cdr3_aa: CSVPPGSSYNEQFF

v_call: TRBV6-5
clone_size: few
cdr3_length: 15
j_call: TRBJ2-2
d_call: -
cdr3_nt: TGTGCCAGCAGTCCGGGACACGCGAACACCGGGGAGCTGTTTTTT
cdr3_aa: CASSPGHANTGELFF

v_call: TRBV27
clone_size: few
cdr3_length: 15
j_call: TRBJ2-7
d_call: -
cdr3_nt: TGTGCCAGCAGTTTGATAAGTCGCAGGGTTTACGAGCAGTACTTC
cdr3_aa: CASSLISRRVYEQYF

v_call: TRBV7-9
clone_size: -
cdr3_length: 14
j_call: TRBJ2-5
d_call: -
cdr3_nt: TGTGCCAGCAGCGACTTAGAGGGGCAAGAGACCCAGTACTTC
cdr3_aa: CASSDLEGQETQYF

v_call: TRBV6-5
clone_size: -
cdr3_length: 13
j_call: TRBJ2-3
d_call: TRBD2
cdr3_nt: TGTGCCAGCAGCAGCCAGGGAGGGGCGACGCAGTATTTT
cdr3_aa: CASSSQGGATQYF

v_call: TRBV20-1
clone_size: -
cdr3_length: 15
j_call: TRBJ2-2
d_call: TRBD1
cdr3_nt: TGCAGTGCACTTCCAAAGGGGGCGGACACCGGGGAGCTGTTTTTT
cdr3_aa: CSALPKGADTGELFF

v_call: TRBV11-2
clone_size: -
cdr3_length: 14
j_call: TRBJ1-1
d_call: -
cdr3_nt: TGTGCCAGCAGACCAGCCCCTATCAGGACTGAAGCTTTCTTT
cdr3_aa: CASRPAPIRTEAFF

v_call: TRBV6-5
clone_size: -
cdr3_length: 13
j_call: TRBJ1-2
d_call: -
cdr3_nt: TGTGCCAGCAGCCGGGGCACCCTCTATGGCTACACCTTC
cdr3_aa: CASSRGTLYGYTF

v_call: TRBV5-1
clone_size: -
cdr3_length: 13
j_call: TRBJ1-2
d_call: -
cdr3_nt: TGCGCCAGCAGCTTAGACGGCGGAGTTGGCTACACCTTC
cdr3_aa: CASSLDGGVGYTF

v_call: TRBV29-1
clone_size: few
cdr3_length: 12
j_call: TRBJ1-1
d_call: -
cdr3_nt: TGCAGCGTTGACGGTTTGGGAACTGAAGCTTTCTTT
cdr3_aa: CSVDGLGTEAFF

v_call: TRBV29-1
clone_size: -
cdr3_length: 14
j_call: TRBJ2-5
d_call: -
cdr3_nt: TGCAGCGTTACGGTTAAGGCTGCACAAGAGACCCAGTACTTC
cdr3_aa: CSVTVKAAQETQYF

v_call: TRBV29-1
clone_size: many
cdr3_length: 14
j_call: TRBJ2-5
d_call: -
cdr3_nt: TGCAGCGACTCGCATGGCGGGGCTAAAGAGACCCAGTACTTC
cdr3_aa: CSDSHGGAKETQYF

v_call: TRBV29-1
clone_size: many
cdr3_length: 11
j_call: TRBJ2-3
d_call: -
cdr3_nt: TGCAGCGTTCAGAGGTCGGGGGAGCAGTATTTT
cdr3_aa: CSVQRSGEQYF

v_call: TRBV2
clone_size: -
cdr3_length: 15
j_call: TRBJ2-4
d_call: -
cdr3_nt: TGTGCCAGCAGAGGCCCTGACAGAGACAAAAACATTCAGTACTTC
cdr3_aa: CASRGPDRDKNIQYF

v_call: TRBV29-1
clone_size: -
cdr3_length: 14
j_call: TRBJ2-2
d_call: -
cdr3_nt: TGCAGCGTTAGTCCCACAGCGAACACCGGGGAGCGGTTTTTT
cdr3_aa: CSVSPTANTGERFF

v_call: TRBV10-3
clone_size: many
cdr3_length: 11
j_call: TRBJ1-1
d_call: -
cdr3_nt: TGTGCCATCAGAGGGGCCACTGAAGCTTTCTTT
cdr3_aa: CAIRGATEAFF

v_call: TRBV7-9
clone_size: few
cdr3_length: 14
j_call: TRBJ2-5
d_call: -
cdr3_nt: TGTGCCAGCAGCTTCCCCTCTCCAAGCGAGACCCAGTACTTC
cdr3_aa: CASSFPSPSETQYF

v_call: TRBV5-5
clone_size: -
cdr3_length: 20
j_call: TRBJ2-6
d_call: TRBD2
cdr3_nt: TGTGCCAGCAGCCCAGCGGGGGGGCGGACCGGCATTGAGGGGACCAACGTCCTGACTTTC
cdr3_aa: CASSPAGGRTGIEGTNVLTF

v_call: TRBV5-1
clone_size: -
cdr3_length: 15
j_call: TRBJ1-6
d_call: -
cdr3_nt: TGCGCCAGCAGCTTGAGGCCAGGAGCGAATTCACCCCTCCACTTT
cdr3_aa: CASSLRPGANSPLHF

v_call: TRBV14
clone_size: -
cdr3_length: 15
j_call: TRBJ1-2
d_call: -
cdr3_nt: TGTGCCAGCAGCCCCGGCTTGGGGGGGCCGGCTGGCTACACCTTC
cdr3_aa: CASSPGLGGPAGYTF

v_call: TRBV4-2
clone_size: -
cdr3_length: 14
j_call: TRBJ2-1
d_call: -
cdr3_nt: TGTGCCAGCAGCCAAGATCCTGGCAGGGCTGGGCAGTTCTTC
cdr3_aa: CASSQDPGRAGQFF

v_call: TRBV7-9
clone_size: -
cdr3_length: 15
j_call: TRBJ2-1
d_call: -
cdr3_nt: TGTGCCAGCAGCTTTTTAGGAGCGACGCACAATGAGCAGTTCTTC
cdr3_aa: CASSFLGATHNEQFF

v_call: TRBV5-6
clone_size: -
cdr3_length: 16
j_call: TRBJ2-5
d_call: TRBD1
cdr3_nt: TGTGCCAGCAGCCCGGAAGGGACAGGGGTTCGAGGGGAGCAGTACTTC
cdr3_aa: CASSPEGTGVRGEQYF

v_call: TRBV29-1
clone_size: once
cdr3_length: 13
j_call: TRBJ2-7
d_call: TRBD1
cdr3_nt: TGCAGCGTTGAGGGACAGTCTGGCTACGAGCAGTACTTC
cdr3_aa: CSVEGQSGYEQYF

v_call: TRBV13
clone_size: -
cdr3_length: 16
j_call: TRBJ2-7
d_call: TRBD2
cdr3_nt: TGTGCCAGCAGCTTAGGCGGGAGGCAGGCCCCCCTCGAGCAGTACTTC
cdr3_aa: CASSLGGRQAPLEQYF

v_call: TRBV20-1
clone_size: many
cdr3_length: 14
j_call: TRBJ1-2
d_call: -
cdr3_nt: TGCAGTGCTAGGTTCACAGGAGCTAACTATGGCTACACCTTC
cdr3_aa: CSARFTGANYGYTF

v_call: TRBV5-1
clone_size: -
cdr3_length: 14
j_call: TRBJ2-7
d_call: -
cdr3_nt: TGCGCCAGCAGCTTCCCGACTAGCTCCTACGAGCAGTACTTC
cdr3_aa: CASSFPTSSYEQYF

v_call: TRBV19
clone_size: few
cdr3_length: 17
j_call: TRBJ2-6
d_call: -
cdr3_nt: TGTGCCAGTAGTATCCCGGGGCAGCCCTCTGGGGCCAACGTCCTGACTTTC
cdr3_aa: CASSIPGQPSGANVLTF

v_call: TRBV5-8
clone_size: few
cdr3_length: 12
j_call: TRBJ2-7
d_call: -
cdr3_nt: TGTGCCAGCAGCTTGGCCAGGCTCGGGCAGTACTTC
cdr3_aa: CASSLARLGQYF

v_call: TRBV5-1
clone_size: few
cdr3_length: 14
j_call: TRBJ1-2
d_call: -
cdr3_nt: TGCGCCAGCAGCTATCGGGGCTTGGGTGATGGCTACACCTTC
cdr3_aa: CASSYRGLGDGYTF

v_call: TRBV4-3
clone_size: few
cdr3_length: 15
j_call: TRBJ2-1
d_call: -
cdr3_nt: TGCGCCAGCAGCCACGCGGTATCTCCCTACAATGAGCAGTTCTTC
cdr3_aa: CASSHAVSPYNEQFF

v_call: TRBV4-2
clone_size: -
cdr3_length: 12
j_call: TRBJ1-6
d_call: -
cdr3_nt: TGTGCCAGCAGCCAAGATCTGGAAGCCCTCCACTTT
cdr3_aa: CASSQDLEALHF

v_call: TRBV7-8
clone_size: -
cdr3_length: 21
j_call: TRBJ1-2
d_call: TRBD1
cdr3_nt: TGTGCCAGCAGCTTACAGTCGGCGCTTACCGGGACAGGGGGCTTCATGGGTGGCTACACCTTC
cdr3_aa: CASSLQSALTGTGGFMGGYTF

v_call: TRBV5-5
clone_size: many
cdr3_length: 14
j_call: TRBJ2-3
d_call: -
cdr3_nt: TGTGCCAGCAGCTTTATCGAGGGCACAGATACGCAGTATTTT
cdr3_aa: CASSFIEGTDTQYF

v_call: TRBV5-1
clone_size: few
cdr3_length: 15
j_call: TRBJ2-1
d_call: -
cdr3_nt: TGCGCCAGCAGCTTACCCCGGGCTGAGGACAATGAGCAGTTCTTC
cdr3_aa: CASSLPRAEDNEQFF

v_call: TRBV20-1
clone_size: many
cdr3_length: 12
j_call: TRBJ1-2
d_call: TRBD1
cdr3_nt: TGCAGTGCGACCGGGACAGCCTATGGCTACACCTTC
cdr3_aa: CSATGTAYGYTF

v_call: TRBV4-1
clone_size: -
cdr3_length: 15
j_call: TRBJ2-5
d_call: TRBD2
cdr3_nt: TGCGCCAGCAGCCAAGAGGCAGCGGGGGGCCCGGCCCAGTACTTC
cdr3_aa: CASSQEAAGGPAQYF

v_call: TRBV19
clone_size: once
cdr3_length: 17
j_call: TRBJ2-5
d_call: -
cdr3_nt: TGTGCCAGTAGTATTTCACACACGGGCCAAGGGGGTGAGACCCAGTACTTC
cdr3_aa: CASSISHTGQGGETQYF

v_call: TRBV10-2
clone_size: -
cdr3_length: 16
j_call: TRBJ1-1
d_call: -
cdr3_nt: TGCGCCAGCAGTGATCCTGGGGGACGGGGGGCCACTGAAGCTTTCTTT
cdr3_aa: CASSDPGGRGATEAFF

v_call: TRBV6-2/TRBV6-3
clone_size: few
cdr3_length: 15
j_call: TRBJ2-1
d_call: TRBD2
cdr3_nt: TGTGCCAGCGGTCCGGGACTAGCGGTCTACAATGAGCAGTTCTTC
cdr3_aa: CASGPGLAVYNEQFF

v_call: TRBV29-1
clone_size: many
cdr3_length: 15
j_call: TRBJ1-4
d_call: -
cdr3_nt: TGCAGCGTTGCCGGGCGCACGGCGACTAATGAAAAACTGTTTTTT
cdr3_aa: CSVAGRTATNEKLFF

v_call: TRBV29-1
clone_size: -
cdr3_length: 12
j_call: TRBJ2-1
d_call: -
cdr3_nt: TGCAGCGCCCGACAGGGAGGGGATGAGCAGTTCTTC
cdr3_aa: CSARQGGDEQFF

v_call: TRBV29-1
clone_size: many
cdr3_length: 14
j_call: TRBJ2-7
d_call: -
cdr3_nt: TGCAGCGTTATCGGGATGCGTCAACCGTACGAGCAGTACTTC
cdr3_aa: CSVIGMRQPYEQYF

v_call: TRBV20-1
clone_size: many
cdr3_length: 14
j_call: TRBJ2-7
d_call: TRBD2
cdr3_nt: TGCAGTGCTGGTAGGGCTAGCGGGACCTACGAGCAGTACTTC
cdr3_aa: CSAGRASGTYEQYF

v_call: TRBV2
clone_size: -
cdr3_length: 13
j_call: TRBJ2-3
d_call: -
cdr3_nt: TGTGCCAGCATATACGGGATAGCAGATACGCAGTATTTT
cdr3_aa: CASIYGIADTQYF

v_call: TRBV19
clone_size: -
cdr3_length: 13
j_call: TRBJ2-2
d_call: -
cdr3_nt: TGTGCCAGTACCGTCCAGAACACCGGGGAGCGGTTTTTT
cdr3_aa: CASTVQNTGERFF

v_call: TRBV19
clone_size: -
cdr3_length: 16
j_call: TRBJ2-4
d_call: TRBD2
cdr3_nt: TGTGCCAGTAGTATAGGCGCGGGAGCGCCAAAAAACATTCAGTACTTC
cdr3_aa: CASSIGAGAPKNIQYF

v_call: TRBV9
clone_size: -
cdr3_length: 12
j_call: TRBJ2-5
d_call: -
cdr3_nt: TGTGCCAGCAGCTCCGACGCCAGGGAGCAGTACTTC
cdr3_aa: CASSSDAREQYF

v_call: TRBV6-1
clone_size: many
cdr3_length: 17
j_call: TRBJ2-6
d_call: TRBD1
cdr3_nt: TGTGCCAGCACTCTGGACAGGGAAGTTGCTGGGGCCAACGTCCTGACTTTC
cdr3_aa: CASTLDREVAGANVLTF

v_call: TRBV18
clone_size: -
cdr3_length: 16
j_call: TRBJ1-2
d_call: -
cdr3_nt: TGTGCCAGCTCACCACCCGGCTCAGGGATTAACTATGGCTACACCTTC
cdr3_aa: CASSPPGSGINYGYTF

v_call: TRBV24-1
clone_size: -
cdr3_length: 15
j_call: TRBJ2-2
d_call: -
cdr3_nt: TGTGCCACCAGTGATTCGGGACCTTCTGGCGGGGAGCTGTTTTTT
cdr3_aa: CATSDSGPSGGELFF

v_call: TRBV20-1
clone_size: many
cdr3_length: 15
j_call: TRBJ2-1
d_call: -
cdr3_nt: TGCAGTGCTAGACCCCATCTGGGGGTCCCCAATGAGCAGTTCTTC
cdr3_aa: CSARPHLGVPNEQFF